This T cell receptor (beta chain) emerged from a study of shared clonotypes between healthy human individuals (dated by TCRdb to the early 2020s). About the study as a whole: A couple of women and a few men aged 18 to 49 years were included in the cohort. To increase sequencing depth and limit assay-specific biases, TCR repertoire library preparation and sequencing were carried out by different laboratories using diverse techniques. For each donor, CD4 naive and CD4 memory were each run on three plates, CD8 naive on two plates, and CD8 memory on one plate. Between about 0.85 and 10 billion PBMCs per donor were obtained by leukapheresis. To estimate repertoire size and how much clonotype sharing occurs between individuals, the study deeply sequenced the blood TCR repertoires of five healthy adults. Overall study outcomes, separate from this receptor: Pairwise subsampling indicated that sequencing depth was expected to affect the degree of clonotype sharing among donors. Because the study included only a small number of donors, the genetic and exposure-history diversity represented was limited. Estimated clonotype richness was generally larger for naive than for memory subsets. Even with the large sequencing depth, rarefaction of the sorted-subset datasets indicated that sequencing was incomplete. Only blood was sampled, and tissue TCR repertoires likely differ from those in blood. Higher generation probabilities were observed for clonotypes shared by all four sorted-subset donors than for non-shared clonotypes. When four donors were compared, the shared fraction of clonotypes was roughly 5% for naive CD4, approximately 3.3% for naive CD8, roughly 2.3% for memory CD4, and about 0.36% for memory CD8.

The donors were healthy, HIV-negative adults with no recently reported acute infections or vaccinations. Only Caucasian adults living in Nashville, Tennessee, USA were represented among the donors. CD8 memory samples were composed of magnetically selected CD45RO+ cells combined with CCR7-negative CD45RA+ effector memory (TemRA) cells. Blood was collected by leukapheresis, and PBMCs were isolated by Ficoll-Histopaque density gradient centrifugation and then cryopreserved in liquid nitrogen vapor phase. Analytical flow cytometry was used to check the purity and quantity of each magnetically sorted T cell population. Each sorted fraction had its genomic DNA isolated and then quantified by UV absorbance on a Nanodrop 2000c. Concerning this clone: It lacks a known antigen. No much larger clone is present one base from it, and per-base qualities are unavailable.

Using the deep immunoSEQ assay, TCR CDR3 regions were amplified from genomic DNA by multiplex PCR. Extracted genomic DNA from each cell subset was spread evenly across all wells of several immunoSEQ 96-well plates, with each plate serving as a replicate. Each replicate PCR for sorted subsets received around 200 ng genomic DNA, equal to tens of thousands of T cell genomes. The purified libraries were quantified using a Qubit 3.0 fluorometer, sized with a Bioanalyzer 2100, and then quantified again using the KAPA Library Quantification kit. A separate single-read 150-cycle Illumina NextSeq 550 flow cell was used to sequence each immunoSEQ 96-well plate. The paper's data handling went like this. The immunoSEQ output contained only junctional sequences without quality scores, so filtering could not match that applied to full-length reads. Sequences were annotated with PyIR, a Python wrapper for IgBLAST v1.9, and V/J genes and CDR3 were assigned using IMGT germline references. Reads were filtered out if the reads had weak V/J assignments (E-value above 1e-6), no CDR3, stop codons, out-of-frame junctions, or ambiguous translated residues. V3J clonotypes were defined as sequences sharing the same inferred V gene, J gene, and CDR3 amino acid sequence. The percentage overlap between two repertoires was calculated by dividing the number of shared unique clonotypes by the size of the smaller repertoire. Repertoire richness was assessed with RTK rarefaction, the Chao1 estimator, and Recon v2.1 estimates of unobserved clonotypes. Generation probabilities for all TCRbeta clonotypes obtained by the gDNA method from a handful of donors were computed using OLGA. TCRdb re-hosts the immuneACCESS table, in-frame sequences only. Its copies lack some clones; in the studies checked, an unresolved V gene accounts for under half of them, and the cause for the rest is not known. That table furnishes V, J and clone size, whereas the DNA furnished D and trimming. The sample profile shows approximately 640,000 clones; about nine tenths of them were found once. The ten top clones hold about 34% of the sample.

Reading from cysteine to phenylalanine, the CDR3 counts 16 amino acids. Kept here is only the CDR3 DNA, which spans 48 bases and is read in frame from base 1. As encoded in the germline V gene, CDR1 is SGHVS while CDR2 is FQNEAQ. V lost 5 bases and J lost 1 base, and the count of bases not matched to a germline gene is 3. The sequence links TRBV7-8 to TRBJ2-2; TRBD2 matches 11 bases in the middle. The source material was memory CD8+ T cells from PBMCs. The intended sense of this specimen's cell subset or site label: CD45RO+ cells pooled with CCR7-negative TemRA cells. The receptor was derived from a man in his late teens or twenties in good health. Some clones in this sample may be carry-over from other donors' samples. The bases read TGTGCCAGCAGCGGAACTAGCGGGGGGAACACCGGGGAGCTGTTTTTT. Its amino acids are CASSGTSGGNTGELFF.